The source of this TCR beta chain is a study of shared clonotypes between healthy human individuals (dated by TCRdb to about 2020). Background for the entire study: A few men and a couple of women, aged 18 to 49 years, made up the cohort. To increase sequencing depth and limit assay-specific biases, TCR repertoire library preparation and sequencing were carried out by different laboratories using diverse techniques. Per donor, leukapheresis produced somewhere between about 0.94 and 9.5 billion PBMCs. To estimate repertoire size and how much clonotype sharing occurs between individuals, the study deeply sequenced the blood TCR repertoires of roughly 5 healthy adults. For each donor, CD4 naive and CD4 memory were each run on three plates, CD8 naive on two plates, and CD8 memory on one plate.

TCR CDR3 regions were amplified from genomic DNA by multiplex PCR using the deep immunoSEQ assay. Genomic DNA extracted from each cell subset was distributed evenly over all wells of several immunoSEQ 96-well plates, and each plate served as one replicate. For sorted subsets, each replicate PCR was loaded with roughly 200 ng genomic DNA, equivalent to 30,000 or so T cell genomes. Purified libraries were measured with a Qubit 3.0 fluorometer, size-checked on a Bioanalyzer 2100, and measured again with the KAPA Library Quantification kit. A separate single-read 150-cycle Illumina NextSeq 550 flow cell was used to sequence each immunoSEQ 96-well plate. Per the authors' processing: Because only junctional sequences without quality scores were contained in the immunoSEQ output, filtering matching that applied to full-length reads could not be performed. To assign V/J genes and CDR3, sequences were annotated using PyIR, a Python wrapper for IgBLAST v1.9, with IMGT germline references. Reads with weak V/J assignments (E-value above 1e-6), missing CDR3, stop codons, out-of-frame junctions, or ambiguous translated residues were removed. V3J clonotypes were defined by identical inferred V gene, J gene, and CDR3 amino acid sequence. Percentage overlap between repertoires was computed as shared unique clonotypes divided by the size of the smaller repertoire. RTK rarefaction, the Chao1 estimator, and Recon v2.1 estimates of unobserved clonotypes were used to assess repertoire richness. Generation probabilities were computed with OLGA for all TCRbeta clonotypes obtained by the gDNA method from four donors. This immuneACCESS table, as held by TCRdb, lists in-frame sequences with V and J called but not all clones. Of the missing ones, under half trace to an unresolved V gene in checked studies; the others have no known cause. The V and J calls and clone size are taken from that table; D and trimming were inferred from the DNA. For this sample the table gives about 590,000 clones, of which 95% to 96% were detected only once. The ten largest account for 0.11% of the sample.

For the CD8 naive samples, CD45RO-negative cells were positively selected for CCR7, yielding a CD45RA+CCR7+ population from which TemRA cells were excluded. Donors were healthy HIV-negative adults with no recently reported acute infections or vaccinations. Only Caucasian adults living in Nashville, Tennessee, USA were represented among the donors. After blood collection by leukapheresis, PBMCs were isolated using Ficoll-Histopaque density gradient centrifugation and then cryopreserved in the vapor phase of liquid nitrogen. Purity and quantity of every magnetically sorted T cell population were checked by analytical flow cytometry. Each sorted fraction had its genomic DNA isolated and then quantified by UV absorbance on a Nanodrop 2000c. General findings and caveats noted by the study authors: Even with the large sequencing depth, rarefaction of the sorted-subset datasets indicated that sequencing was incomplete. Sharing across a few donors was observed for around 5% of naive CD4, less than 4% of naive CD8, 2% to 2.5% of memory CD4, and around 0.44% of memory CD8 clonotypes. Sampling was restricted to blood, and TCR repertoires in tissue are likely to differ from TCR repertoires in blood. Pairwise subsampling indicated that sequencing depth was expected to affect the degree of clonotype sharing among donors. Higher generation probabilities were observed for clonotypes shared by all four sorted-subset donors than for non-shared clonotypes. The small number of donors limited the genetic and exposure-history diversity represented. Naive subsets generally had larger estimated clonotype richness than memory subsets did.

V is trimmed back by 7 bases and J by 8 bases, and the junction contains 12 bases that no gene match accounts for. The germline V gene supplies CDR1 SNHLY and CDR2 FYNNEI. The CDR3 has 16 amino acids, counting the end cysteine and phenylalanine. Of the read, only the CDR3 DNA is kept; its 48 bases are in frame from base 1. On this clone: Which antigen it targets is not known. No per-base quality is available; no much larger clone lies one base away.

This clonotype was sampled from a woman in her twenties or thirties in good health. The sequence links TRBV2 to TRBJ2-1; TRBD2 aligns with 12 central bases. Sequenced material: naive CD8+ T cells sorted from blood. The label giving this sample's cell subset or site can be read as: CD45RA+CCR7+. Here is the DNA: TGTGCCAGCATTCCACGGCTAGCGGGAGGGCCCGATGAGCAGTTCTTC. This yields the protein CASIPRLAGGPDEQFF.